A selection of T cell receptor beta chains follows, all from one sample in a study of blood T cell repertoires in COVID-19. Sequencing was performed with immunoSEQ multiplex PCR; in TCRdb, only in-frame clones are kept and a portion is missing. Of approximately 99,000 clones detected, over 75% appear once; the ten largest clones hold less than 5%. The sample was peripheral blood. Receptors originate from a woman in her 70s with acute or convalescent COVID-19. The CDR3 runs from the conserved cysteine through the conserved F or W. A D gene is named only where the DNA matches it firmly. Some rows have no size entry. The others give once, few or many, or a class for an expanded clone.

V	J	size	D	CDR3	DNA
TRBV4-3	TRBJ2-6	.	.	CASSQGRGLSGANVLTF	TGCGCCAGCAGCCAAGGACGGGGATTATCTGGGGCCAACGTCCTGACTTTC
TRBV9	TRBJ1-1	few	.	CASSVNSGDTEAFF	TGTGCCAGCAGCGTTAACTCGGGGGACACTGAAGCTTTCTTT
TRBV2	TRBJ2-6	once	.	CASSEQGPFSGANVLTF	TGTGCCAGCAGTGAACAGGGGCCTTTCTCTGGGGCCAACGTCCTGACTTTC
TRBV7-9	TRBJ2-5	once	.	CASSPTTYQETQYF	TGTGCCAGCAGCCCTACTACCTATCAAGAGACCCAGTACTTC
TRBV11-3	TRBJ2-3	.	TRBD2	CASSPGGRLDTQYF	TGTGCCAGCAGCCCGGGGGGGAGACTTGATACGCAGTATTTT
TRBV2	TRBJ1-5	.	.	CASSEVRSNQPQHF	TGTGCCAGCAGTGAAGTCAGGAGCAATCAGCCCCAGCATTTT
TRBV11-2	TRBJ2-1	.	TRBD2	CASSLGASGVNEQFF	TGTGCCAGCAGCTTAGGAGCTAGCGGTGTAAATGAGCAGTTCTTC
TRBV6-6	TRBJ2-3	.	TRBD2	CASRRLAGSRDTQYF	TGTGCCAGCAGGCGACTAGCGGGATCCAGAGATACGCAGTATTTT
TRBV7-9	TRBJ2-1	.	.	CASSLVSGPEQFF	TGTGCCAGCAGCTTAGTGAGCGGGCCTGAGCAGTTCTTC
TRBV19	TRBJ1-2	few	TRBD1	CASTRLSGQDHLGYYGYTF	TGTGCCAGTACCCGGCTTTCCGGACAGGACCATTTGGGGTACTATGGCTACACCTTC
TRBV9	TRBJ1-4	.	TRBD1	CASSVDRGTGEKLFF	TGTGCCAGCAGCGTCGACAGGGGTACTGGTGAAAAACTGTTTTTT
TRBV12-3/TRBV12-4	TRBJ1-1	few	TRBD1	CASSSDRAREAFF	TGTGCCAGCAGTTCCGACAGGGCTCGGGAAGCTTTCTTT
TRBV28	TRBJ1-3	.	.	CASRGGGPGNTIYF	TGTGCCAGCAGAGGCGGGGGGCCTGGAAACACCATATATTTT
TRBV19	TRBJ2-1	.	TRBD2	CASRSGGLNEQFF	TGTGCCAGTCGAAGCGGGGGTCTCAATGAGCAGTTCTTC
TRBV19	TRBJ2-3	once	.	CASRRGLADTQYF	TGTGCCAGTAGGCGGGGACTCGCCGATACGCAGTATTTT
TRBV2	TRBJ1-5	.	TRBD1	CASSPGTGIKQPQHF	TGTGCCAGCAGCCCCGGGACAGGGATCAAGCAGCCCCAGCATTTT
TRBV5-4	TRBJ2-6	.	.	CASSLDPYLAGANVLTF	TGTGCCAGCAGCTTGGATCCGTACTTAGCTGGGGCCAACGTCCTGACTTTC
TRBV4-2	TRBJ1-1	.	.	CASSQDRGANTEAFF	TGTGCCAGCAGCCAAGACCGGGGGGCGAACACTGAAGCTTTCTTT
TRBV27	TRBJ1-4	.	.	CASSHQDRTEKLFF	TGTGCCAGCAGCCACCAAGACAGAACCGAAAAACTGTTTTTT
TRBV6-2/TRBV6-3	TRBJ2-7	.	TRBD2	CASSYSDSGMAYEQYF	TGTGCCAGCAGTTACTCAGATAGCGGGATGGCCTACGAGCAGTACTTC
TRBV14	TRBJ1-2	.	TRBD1	CASSQVDTGGVYGYTF	TGTGCCAGCAGCCAAGTCGATACAGGGGGCGTCTATGGCTACACCTTC
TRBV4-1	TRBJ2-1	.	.	CASSQNTGSSYNEQFF	TGCGCCAGCAGCCAAAACACAGGGAGCTCCTACAATGAGCAGTTCTTC
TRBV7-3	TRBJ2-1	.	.	CASSPGSGDNEQFF	TGTGCCAGCAGCCCCGGGTCGGGGGACAATGAGCAGTTCTTC
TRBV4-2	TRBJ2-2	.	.	CASSQDLAVFGELFF	TGTGCCAGCAGCCAAGATCTTGCGGTATTCGGGGAGCTGTTTTTT
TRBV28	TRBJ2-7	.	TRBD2	CASRLRLADRLYEQYF	TGTGCCAGCAGGCTTAGACTAGCGGATCGCCTCTACGAGCAGTACTTC
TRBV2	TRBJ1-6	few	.	CASSEGQFTGTF	TGTGCCAGCAGCGAAGGACAGTTTACGGGGACTTTT
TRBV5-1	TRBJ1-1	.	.	CASSFQGRDTEAFF	TGCGCCAGCAGCTTCCAGGGGCGGGACACTGAAGCTTTCTTT
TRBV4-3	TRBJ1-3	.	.	CASSLGTGGNTIYF	TGCGCCAGCAGCCTCGGGACTGGTGGAAACACCATATATTTT
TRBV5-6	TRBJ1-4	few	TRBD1	CASSYGTGLEKLFF	TGTGCCAGCAGTTACGGGACAGGGTTGGAAAAACTGTTTTTT
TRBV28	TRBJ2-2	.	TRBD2	CASSLSGGTGELFF	TGTGCCAGCAGTTTGTCGGGGGGCACCGGGGAGCTGTTTTTT
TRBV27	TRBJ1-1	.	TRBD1	CASSLGGQGASNTEAFF	TGTGCCAGCAGTTTAGGGGGACAGGGGGCATCGAACACTGAAGCTTTCTTT
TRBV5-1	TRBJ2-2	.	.	CASSIGRGTGELFF	TGCGCCAGCAGTATAGGTAGGGGTACCGGGGAGCTGTTTTTT
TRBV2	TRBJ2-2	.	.	CASSEQGRAGELFF	TGTGCCAGCAGTGAACAGGGAAGGGCCGGGGAGCTGTTTTTT
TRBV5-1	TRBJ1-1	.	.	CASSQGGDTKAFF	TGCGCCAGCAGTCAGGGCGGCGACACTAAAGCTTTCTTT
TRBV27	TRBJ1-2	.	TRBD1	CASRRQGNYGYTF	TGTGCCAGCAGGCGACAGGGGAACTATGGCTACACCTTC
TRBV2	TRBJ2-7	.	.	CASRGHPDGSYEQYF	TGTGCCAGCAGGGGTCATCCCGACGGGTCCTACGAGCAGTACTTC
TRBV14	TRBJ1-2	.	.	CASLPLREVGGYTF	TGTGCCAGCCTTCCTCTTCGGGAGGTTGGAGGCTACACCTTC
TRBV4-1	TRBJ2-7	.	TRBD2	CASSPGTSGSLDSYEQYF	TGCGCCAGCAGCCCCGGGACTAGCGGGAGTCTCGACTCCTACGAGCAGTACTTC
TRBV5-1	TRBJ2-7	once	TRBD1	CASRSDPTGGYEQYF	TGCGCCAGCCGCTCCGACCCGACAGGGGGCTACGAGCAGTACTTC
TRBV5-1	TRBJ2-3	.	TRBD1	CASRNEQGITDTQYF	TGCGCCAGCAGAAATGAACAGGGGATTACAGATACGCAGTATTTT
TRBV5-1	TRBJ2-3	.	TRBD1	CASSLMGQSQGGTDTQYF	TGCGCCAGCAGCTTGATGGGACAGTCCCAAGGGGGCACAGATACGCAGTATTTT